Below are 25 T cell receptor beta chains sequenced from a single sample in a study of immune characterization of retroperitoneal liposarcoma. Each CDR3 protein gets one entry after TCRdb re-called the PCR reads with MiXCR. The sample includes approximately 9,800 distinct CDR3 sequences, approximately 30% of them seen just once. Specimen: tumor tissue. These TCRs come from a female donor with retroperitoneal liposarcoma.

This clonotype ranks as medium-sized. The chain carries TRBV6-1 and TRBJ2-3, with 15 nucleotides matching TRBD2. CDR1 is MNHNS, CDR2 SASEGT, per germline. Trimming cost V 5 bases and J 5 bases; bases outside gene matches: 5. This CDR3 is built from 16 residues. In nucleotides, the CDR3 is TGTGCCAGCAGTCGCGGGACTAGCGGGGGGTTAGATACGCAGTATTTT. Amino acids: CASSRGTSGGLDTQYF.

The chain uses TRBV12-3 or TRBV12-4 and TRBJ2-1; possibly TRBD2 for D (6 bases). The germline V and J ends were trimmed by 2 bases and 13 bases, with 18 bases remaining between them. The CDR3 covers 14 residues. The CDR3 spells CASSLSSRGATQFF. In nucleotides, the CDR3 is TGTGCCAGCAGTTTATCGAGCCGCGGGGCAACCCAGTTCTTC.

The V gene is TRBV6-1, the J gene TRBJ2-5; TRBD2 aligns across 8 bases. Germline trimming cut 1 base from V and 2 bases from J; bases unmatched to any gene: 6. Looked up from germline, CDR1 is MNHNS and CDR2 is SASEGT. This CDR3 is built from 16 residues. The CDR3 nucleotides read TGTGCCAGCAGTGAAGTGATCAGCGGGGGACAAGAGACCCAGTACTTC. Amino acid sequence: CASSEVISGGQETQYF.

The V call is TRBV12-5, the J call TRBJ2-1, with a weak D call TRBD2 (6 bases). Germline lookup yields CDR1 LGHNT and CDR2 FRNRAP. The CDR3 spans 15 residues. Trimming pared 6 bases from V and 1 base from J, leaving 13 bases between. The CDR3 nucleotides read TGTGCTAGTGGCCCGGATCGGGGGTCCTACAATGAGCAGTTCTTC. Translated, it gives CASGPDRGSYNEQFF.

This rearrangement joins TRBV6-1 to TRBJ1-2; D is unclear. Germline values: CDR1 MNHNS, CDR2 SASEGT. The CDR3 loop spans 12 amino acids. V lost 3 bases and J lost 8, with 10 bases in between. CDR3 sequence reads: CASSDSWEGYTF. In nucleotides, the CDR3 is TGTGCCAGCAGTGATTCCTGGGAGGGCTACACCTTC.

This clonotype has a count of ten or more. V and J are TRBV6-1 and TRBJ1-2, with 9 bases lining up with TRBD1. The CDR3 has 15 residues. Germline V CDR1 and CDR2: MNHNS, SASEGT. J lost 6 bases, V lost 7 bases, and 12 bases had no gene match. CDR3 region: CASTRRQGETHGYTF. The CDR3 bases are TGTGCCAGCACCCGAAGACAGGGGGAAACGCATGGCTACACCTTC.

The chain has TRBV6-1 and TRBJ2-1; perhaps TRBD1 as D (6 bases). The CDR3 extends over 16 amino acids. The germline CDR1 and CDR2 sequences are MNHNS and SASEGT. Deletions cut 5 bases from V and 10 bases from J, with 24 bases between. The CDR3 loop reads CASSPRSLTGTYEQFF. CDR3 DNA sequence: TGTGCCAGCAGTCCCCGATCTCTTACAGGGACCTACGAGCAGTTCTTC.

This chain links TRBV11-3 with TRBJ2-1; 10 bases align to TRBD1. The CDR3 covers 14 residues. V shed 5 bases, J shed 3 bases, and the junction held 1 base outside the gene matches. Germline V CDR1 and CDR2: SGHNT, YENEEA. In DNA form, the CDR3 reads TGTGCCAGCAGCCGGGACAGGGGCTACAATGAGCAGTTCTTC. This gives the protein CASSRDRGYNEQFF.

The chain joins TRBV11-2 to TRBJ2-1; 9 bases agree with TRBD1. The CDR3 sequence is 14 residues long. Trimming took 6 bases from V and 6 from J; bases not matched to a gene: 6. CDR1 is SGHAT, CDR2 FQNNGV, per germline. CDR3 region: CASRLQGAGNEQFF. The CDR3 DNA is TGTGCCAGCAGACTACAGGGGGCCGGCAATGAGCAGTTCTTC.

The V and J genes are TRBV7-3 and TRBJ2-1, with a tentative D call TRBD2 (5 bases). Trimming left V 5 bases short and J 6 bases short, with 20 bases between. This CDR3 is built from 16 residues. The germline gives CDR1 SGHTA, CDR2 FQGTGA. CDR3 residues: CASSPEVARAPNEQFF. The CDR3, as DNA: TGTGCCAGCAGCCCGGAGGTGGCTAGAGCTCCCAATGAGCAGTTCTTC.

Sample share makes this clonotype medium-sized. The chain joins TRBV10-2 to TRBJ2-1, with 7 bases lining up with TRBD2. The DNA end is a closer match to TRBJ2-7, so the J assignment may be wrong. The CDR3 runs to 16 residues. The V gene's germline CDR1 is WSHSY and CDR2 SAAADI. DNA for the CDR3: TGCGCCAGCAGTGAAAGTAGCGGGCTTATAGGCTCCGAGCAGTACTTC. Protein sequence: CASSESSGLIGSEQYF.

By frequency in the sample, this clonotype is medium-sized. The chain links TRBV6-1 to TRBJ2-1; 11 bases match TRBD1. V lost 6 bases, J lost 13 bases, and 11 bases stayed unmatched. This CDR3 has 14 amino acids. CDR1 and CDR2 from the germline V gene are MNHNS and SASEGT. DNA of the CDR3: TGTGCCAGCAGCCGGACAGGGGGCCAGGAGACCCAGTTCTTC. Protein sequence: CASSRTGGQETQFF.

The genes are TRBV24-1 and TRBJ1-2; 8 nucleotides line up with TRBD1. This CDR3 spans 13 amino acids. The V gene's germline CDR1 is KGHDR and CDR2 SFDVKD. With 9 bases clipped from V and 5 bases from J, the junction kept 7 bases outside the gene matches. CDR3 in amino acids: CATSRGREYGYTF. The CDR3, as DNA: TGTGCCACCTCCAGGGGGCGCGAGTATGGCTACACCTTC.

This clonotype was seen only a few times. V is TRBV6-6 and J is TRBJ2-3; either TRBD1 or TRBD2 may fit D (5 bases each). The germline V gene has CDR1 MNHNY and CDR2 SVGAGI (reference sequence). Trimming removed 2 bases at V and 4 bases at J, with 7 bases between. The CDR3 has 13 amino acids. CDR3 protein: CASSYGGADTQYF. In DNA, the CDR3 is TGTGCCAGCAGTTACGGGGGAGCAGATACGCAGTATTTT.

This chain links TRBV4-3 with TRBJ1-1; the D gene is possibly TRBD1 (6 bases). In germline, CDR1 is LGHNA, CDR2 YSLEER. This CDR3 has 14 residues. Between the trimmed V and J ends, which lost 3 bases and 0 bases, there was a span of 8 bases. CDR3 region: CASSHQGMNTEAFF. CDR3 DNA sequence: TGCGCCAGCAGCCATCAGGGGATGAACACTGAAGCTTTCTTT.

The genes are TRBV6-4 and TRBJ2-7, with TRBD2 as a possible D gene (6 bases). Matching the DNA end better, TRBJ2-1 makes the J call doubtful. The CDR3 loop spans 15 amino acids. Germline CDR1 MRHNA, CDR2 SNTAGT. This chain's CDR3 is CASSDSIAGNNEQFF. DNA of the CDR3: TGTGCCAGCAGTGACTCGATCGCGGGGAACAATGAGCAGTTCTTC.

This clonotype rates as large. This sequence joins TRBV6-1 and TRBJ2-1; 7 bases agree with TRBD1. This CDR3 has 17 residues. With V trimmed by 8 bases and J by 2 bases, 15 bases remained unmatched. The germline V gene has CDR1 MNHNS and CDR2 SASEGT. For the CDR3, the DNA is TGTGCCAGCCCCGATCGTTCAGGGGGTAAGGCCTACAATGAGCAGTTCTTC. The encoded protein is CASPDRSGGKAYNEQFF.

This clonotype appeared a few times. CDR3 in DNA: TGTGCCAGCAGATTTACCGGGACACCGAGCTCCTACAATGAGCAGTACTTC. This translates into CASRFTGTPSSYNEQYF. The genes are TRBV11-2 and TRBJ2-5, with D possibly matching TRBD1 (6 bases). There are 17 residues in the CDR3. V gave up 6 bases and J gave up 11 bases, with 31 bases separating them. CDR1 and CDR2 from the germline V gene are SGHAT and FQNNGV. The complete variable domain, with remaining parts taken from reference TRBV11-2 and TRBJ2-5, reads EAGVAQSPRYKIIEKRQSVAFWCNPISGHATLYWYQQILGQGPKLLIQFQNNGVVDDSQLPKDRFSAERLKGVDSTLKIQPAKLEDSAVYLCASRFTGTPSSYNEQYFGPGTRLLVL.

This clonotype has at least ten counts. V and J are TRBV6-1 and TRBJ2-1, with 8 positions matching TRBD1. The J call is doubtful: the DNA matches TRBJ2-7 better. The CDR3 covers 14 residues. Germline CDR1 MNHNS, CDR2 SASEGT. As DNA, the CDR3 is TGTGCCAGCAGTGAATACAACAGGGGGTCCGAGCAGTACTTC. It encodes CASSEYNRGSEQYF.

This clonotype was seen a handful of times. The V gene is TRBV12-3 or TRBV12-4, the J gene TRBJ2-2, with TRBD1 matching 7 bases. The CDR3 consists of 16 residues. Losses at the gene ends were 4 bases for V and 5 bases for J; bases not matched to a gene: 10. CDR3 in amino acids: CASSSKGAGWTGELFF. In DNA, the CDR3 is TGTGCCAGCAGTTCTAAGGGGGCGGGTTGGACCGGGGAGCTGTTTTTT.

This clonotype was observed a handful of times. CDR3 residues: CASSNTRAEQFF. In DNA form, the CDR3 reads TGTGCCAGCAGTAACACCCGAGCGGAGCAGTTCTTC. This chain links TRBV6-1 with TRBJ2-1; D is ambiguous. V was cut by 5 bases and J by 10 bases, with 12 bases left in between. Germline CDR1 reads MNHNS; CDR2 reads SASEGT. The CDR3 extends over 12 amino acids.

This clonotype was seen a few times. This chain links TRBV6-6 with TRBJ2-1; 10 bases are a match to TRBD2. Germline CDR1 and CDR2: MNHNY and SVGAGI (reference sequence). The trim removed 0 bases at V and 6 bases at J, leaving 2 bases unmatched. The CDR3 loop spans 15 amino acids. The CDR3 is CASSYSRTSGNEQFF. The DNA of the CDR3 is TGTGCCAGCAGTTACTCTAGGACTAGCGGCAATGAGCAGTTCTTC.

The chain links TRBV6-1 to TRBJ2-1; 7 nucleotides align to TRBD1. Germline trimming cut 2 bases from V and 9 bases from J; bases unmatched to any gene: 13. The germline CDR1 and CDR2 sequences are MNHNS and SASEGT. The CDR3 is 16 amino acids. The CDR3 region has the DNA TGTGCCAGCAGTGAATCGACAGGGTGGTCTCTGAGTGAGCAGTTCTTC. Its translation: CASSESTGWSLSEQFF.

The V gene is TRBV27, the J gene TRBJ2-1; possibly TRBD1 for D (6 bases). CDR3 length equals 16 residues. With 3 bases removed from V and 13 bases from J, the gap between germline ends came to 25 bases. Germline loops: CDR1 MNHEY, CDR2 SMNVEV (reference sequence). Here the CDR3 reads CASSFGPQGKVETQFF. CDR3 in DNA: TGTGCCAGCAGTTTTGGTCCCCAGGGGAAAGTGGAGACCCAGTTCTTC.

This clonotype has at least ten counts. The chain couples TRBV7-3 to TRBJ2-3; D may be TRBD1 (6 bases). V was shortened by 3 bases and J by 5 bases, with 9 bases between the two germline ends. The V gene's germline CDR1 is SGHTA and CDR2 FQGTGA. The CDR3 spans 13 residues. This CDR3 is CASSFQGQDTQYF. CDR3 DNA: TGTGCCAGCAGCTTCCAGGGACAAGATACGCAGTATTTT.